This T cell receptor beta chain was retrieved from a study of blood T cells in healthy people across ages (dated by TCRdb to between 2015 and 2016). Background for the entire study: In model experiments, template switching captured roughly one uniquely barcoded TCR beta cDNA molecule for every two T cells. Two additional independent replicas of 1 million unique cDNA reads from the same blood draw were analyzed for two donors (one aged 18 to 30 and one aged 80 or older). The study measured age-related changes in TCR beta repertoire diversity using deep sequencing normalized with unique cDNA molecular identifiers. Four age groups were formed from the donors: young (average approximately 15 years), middle-aged (approximately 40), aged (more than 55) and long-lived (more than 75). General conclusions and limits of the study: As age increased, observed TCR beta diversity per million T cells dropped in a roughly linear way, and a significant reduction was already evident by age around 41. Conclusive comparison of naive and antigen-experienced compartments was prevented by the profiling of bulk unsorted PBMCs. Compared with the aged group, the long-lived group had more naive CD4+ T cells, fewer expanded clones and increased TCR diversity, a pattern suggesting age selection. Estimates of total diversity based on one million sequenced T cells were considered lower bounds and underestimates. Because donor CMV infection status was unknown, age-related changes in expanded clonotypes were potentially confounded. The percentage of naive T cells measured by flow cytometry correlated strongly with observed TCR beta diversity.

The library was generated by 5' RACE. Sequencing was carried out with an Illumina HiSeq 2500. A second PCR of roughly 6 to 11 cycles was performed with a sample-barcoded 5' primer and a J-beta primer mix. Each TCR beta cDNA molecule received a unique molecular identifier from a template-switch 5' adaptor carrying 12 random nucleotides. At least 3 million CDR3-containing paired-end reads were obtained from each sample. First-strand cDNA was synthesized from all RNA with the Mint cDNA synthesis kit, primed by a TRBC-specific oligonucleotide. Following uracil-DNA glycosylase treatment, a first 18-cycle PCR with universal primers M1SS and BC2_uni_R was performed on all cDNA. Per the authors' processing: Each sample was normalized by randomly selecting 1 million high-quality reads, each carrying a distinct molecular identifier. Instead of being binned into consensus sequences, reads that shared molecular identifiers were thrown out. MiTCR, with a Q25 quality threshold and the strictest error-elimination algorithm, was used for CDR3 identification, clonotype clustering and error correction. A nonparametric unseen species model using Euler transformation provided a lower-bound estimate of total TCR beta diversity. TCRdb ran its own pipeline on the public reads, namely fastp trimming at Q25 and MiXCR clone calling, and kept in-frame beta chains. Identical CDR3 proteins give one entry, which carries the most common genes and DNA. The V and J calls, along with clone size, are taken from TCRdb and not from the paper's own processing. Present in this sample are about 800,000 distinct CDR3 sequences, around 25% of which were seen just once. The ten largest clones capture roughly 3.8% of the sample.

Donors were a few dozen systemically healthy Caucasian individuals from Russia aged roughly 6 to 100 years. About 9.8 milliliters of peripheral blood were drawn from each donor into EDTA-treated Vacutainer tubes. Ficoll-Paque density-gradient centrifugation was used to isolate PBMCs, with at least 6.5 million obtained per sample. Trizol reagent was used to extract total RNA from PBMCs, with at least 6 micrograms per sample. For every donor, flow cytometry on a PBMC aliquot measured the percentage of naive CD45RAhigh/CD27high T cells. This clonotype was recorded a few times. The clone's antigen remains unknown. Base quality data are lacking; no much larger clone is found one base away. CDR1 is given as LNHNV and CDR2 as YYDKDF, both from the germline V gene (reference sequence). Trimming at the junction amounts to 0 bases on V and 5 bases on J, and the germline ends lie 7 bases apart. The CDR3 goes from the cysteine to the phenylalanine over 13 residues. The entry retains the CDR3 DNA only, 39 bases that are in frame from base 1.

This sample also appeared in a second study, on T cells of mothers and their children. In that second paper, the authors write: Donors were nine systemically healthy Caucasian individuals: three mothers and their six children. cDNA synthesis used all of the extracted RNA, with approximately 1.4 ug of RNA in each 15 ul reaction. Sample barcodes and 2-4 random nucleotides were added via the M1S primer in the second PCR. Each mother yielded over 9.5 million TCR beta CDR3 reads and each child a few million reads. In both related and unrelated pairs, thymic selection shapes the output of TCR recombination in a similar way, with inherited differences having only a minor effect. Normalized repertoire overlap was always found to be slightly, but never significantly, higher in related mother-child pairs than in unrelated mother-child pairs. Persistent microchimeric T cell clones were not detected, at a sensitivity of around 95 clones per million clonotypes. In the study, deep NGS was used to compare the TCR beta repertoires of mothers and children, and features distinguishing related mother-child pairs from unrelated individuals were sought. The mean age was approximately 41 +/- 4 years for the mothers and approximately 11 +/- 4 years for the children. After adapter ligation was performed with NEBNext reagents, the libraries were sequenced on an Illumina HiSeq 2000 with 100+100 nt paired-end reads. Mother and child libraries were prepared a month apart and sequenced in separate runs to prevent cross-contamination. For each donor, between about 500,000 and 2,000,000 distinct TCR beta clonotypes were identified. Naive TCR beta clonotypes were estimated from low-frequency clonotypes matched to each donor's FACS-determined naive share, without sorting.

This TCR derives from a boy younger than 18 in good health. The specimen was blood. The sequence joins TRBV15 to TRBJ2-5, with an unclear D gene assignment. The nucleotide sequence reads as follows: TGTGCCACCAGCAGAGATGGGAAGGAGACCCAGTACTTC. This encodes CATSRDGKETQYF.